Below are 29 T cell receptor beta chains sequenced from a single sample in a study of CD8 T cells in ankylosing spondylitis. MiXCR was run by TCRdb on the 5' RACE reads, yielding one entry per CDR3 protein. The sample carries fewer than 250,000 distinct CDR3 sequences, roughly 10% recorded once. The sequencing input was blood, either unsorted or a sorted T cell fraction (not recorded which). The receptors were gathered from a male donor with ankylosing spondylitis or in good health (not recorded which).

Turning to this clonotype: One base away lies a much larger clone, so this may be a sequencing read error. J is TRBJ1-4 and V is TRBV30, with a weak D call TRBD1 (5 bases). The germline V gene encodes CDR1 GTSNPN and CDR2 SVGIG (reference sequence). The CDR3 length is 15 residues. The CDR3 loop is CSWSVAGTINEKLFF. CDR3 sequence (DNA): TGTTCCTGGTCCGTGGCAGGGACCATCAATGAAAAACTGTTTTTT.

In its sample, this clonotype was seen many times. V gene TRBV12-3 or TRBV12-4 combines with J gene TRBJ2-5; D not certain. The CDR3 loop spans 14 amino acids. The V end lost 7 bases, the J end lost 4 bases, and 16 bases lay between the germline ends. The CDR3 is CASTLDRRAETQYF. The CDR3, as DNA: TGTGCCAGCACCTTGGACCGTAGGGCAGAGACCCAGTACTTC.

This clonotype was recorded at least ten times. The chain is built from TRBV5-1 and TRBJ2-7, with a weak D call TRBD2 (5 bases). Between the trimmed V and J ends, which lost 1 base and 2 bases, there was a span of 7 bases. The CDR3 runs 13 residues. The germline CDR1 and CDR2 sequences are SGHRS and YFSETQ. The CDR3 region is CASSLTGTYEQYF. The CDR3 nucleotides read TGCGCCAGCAGCTTGACGGGGACCTACGAGCAGTACTTC.

This clonotype has just a few counts. The chain links TRBV11-2 to TRBJ2-1; 8 bases align to TRBD2. V was pared by 11 bases and J by 6 bases, with 15 bases of the junction left unmatched. Germline lookup yields CDR1 SGHAT and CDR2 FQNNGV. This CDR3 is built from 15 residues. This CDR3 is CAVPGGSGIGNEQFF. DNA for the CDR3: TGTGCCGTTCCGGGGGGGTCGGGGATCGGCAATGAGCAGTTCTTC.

The V call is TRBV10-3, the J call TRBJ1-2, with 9 bases identical to TRBD1. Germline CDR1 and CDR2: ENHRY and SYGVKD. This CDR3 is built from 13 residues. The J segment lost 4 bases and the V segment lost 7 bases, leaving 4 bases of the junction unmatched. The CDR3 loop is CAIMGQGGYGYTF. CDR3 coding DNA: TGTGCCATCATGGGACAGGGTGGCTATGGCTACACCTTC.

This clonotype was seen a handful of times. The chain has TRBV27 and TRBJ2-3; possibly TRBD1 for D (5 bases). The CDR3 is 16 residues long. V shed 4 bases and J shed 3 bases, with 17 bases lying between them. Germline values: CDR1 MNHEY, CDR2 SMNVEV (reference sequence). In DNA form, the CDR3 reads TGTGCCAGCAGTTCCGGCAGGGTGATTGGAACAGATACGCAGTATTTT. This encodes CASSSGRVIGTDTQYF.

This clonotype was seen at least ten times. This chain uses TRBV5-1 with TRBJ1-1; no clear D gene. Trimming stripped 0 bases from V and 1 base from J, with 7 bases between. The CDR3 sequence is 14 residues long. CDR1 SGHRS and CDR2 YFSETQ come from the germline V gene. This chain's CDR3 is CASSLEGPNTEAFF. CDR3 coding DNA: TGCGCCAGCAGCTTGGAGGGCCCGAACACTGAAGCTTTCTTT.

This clonotype has ten or more counts. The DNA of the CDR3 is TGTGCCAGCAGCCCGGGACAGGGGCTGGGTGAGCAGTTCTTC. It yields the protein CASSPGQGLGEQFF. The gene calls are TRBV5-6 and TRBJ2-1; 10 bases align to TRBD1. CDR3 size: 14 residues. The V gene end was trimmed by 4 bases and the J gene end by 9 bases; junction bases not matched to a gene: 7. The V gene's germline CDR1 is SGHDT and CDR2 YYEEEE.

The V call is TRBV6-1, the J call TRBJ2-7, with D maybe TRBD1 (6 bases). Germline CDR1 and CDR2: MNHNS and SASEGT. CDR3 length: 11 residues. V was trimmed by 5 bases and J by 6 bases, leaving 8 bases between them. The DNA of the CDR3 is TGTGCCAGCAGTCAGGGGAGCGAGCAGTACTTC. This translates into CASSQGSEQYF.

V usage is TRBV30 and J usage is TRBJ1-1; perhaps TRBD1 as D (5 bases). The V gene lost 5 bases and the J gene lost 4 bases, with 14 bases spanning the gap. The germline V gene encodes CDR1 GTSNPN and CDR2 SVGIG (reference sequence). The CDR3 has 13 amino acids. CDR3 nucleotide sequence: TGTGCCTGGGCGGGGGTCATTATCACTGAAGCTTTCTTT. Translation: CAWAGVIITEAFF.

This clonotype was recorded many times. J is TRBJ1-1 and V is TRBV5-1, with 8 bases matching TRBD1. CDR1 and CDR2 from the germline V gene are SGHRS and YFSETQ. The J segment lost 10 bases and the V segment lost 2 bases, leaving 1 base of the junction unmatched. This CDR3 has 11 amino acids. CDR3 nucleotides: TGCGCCAGCAGCTTCAGGGGGCCAGCTTTCTTT. This sequence encodes CASSFRGPAFF.

This chain connects TRBV18 to TRBJ2-7, with TRBD1 as a possible D gene (5 bases). Deletions cut 2 bases from V and 2 bases from J, with 10 bases between. Germline CDR1 and CDR2: KGHSH and LQKENI. The CDR3 length is 14 residues. CDR3 sequence reads: CASSPGAVPYEQYF. In DNA form, the CDR3 reads TGTGCCAGCTCACCAGGGGCGGTTCCCTACGAGCAGTACTTC.

In this sample, this clonotype turned up many times. V and J are TRBV27 and TRBJ2-7; TRBD2 might be the D (6 bases). Germline-derived CDR1 and CDR2 are MNHEY and SMNVEV (reference sequence). The CDR3 spans 14 residues. V lost 11 bases, J lost 2 bases, and 19 bases lay in between. The CDR3 is CAVPHWRGTYEQYF. CDR3 nucleotides: TGTGCCGTCCCCCACTGGCGGGGTACCTACGAGCAGTACTTC.

This clonotype appeared many times. The chain joins TRBV20-1 to TRBJ2-5; 12 nucleotides match TRBD2. There are 14 residues in the CDR3. The J segment lost 4 bases and the V segment lost 6 bases, leaving 6 bases of the junction unmatched. Germline CDR1 reads DFQATT; CDR2 reads SNEGSKA (reference sequence). CDR3 sequence: CSANGLAGSETQYF. The CDR3 DNA sequence: TGCAGTGCCAACGGACTAGCGGGGTCAGAGACCCAGTACTTC.

This clonotype was seen repeatedly, ten times or more. This rearrangement joins TRBV4-1 to TRBJ2-1; the match to TRBD2 covers 8 bases. Trimming took 2 bases from V and 6 from J; bases not matched to a gene: 6. The CDR3 has 15 amino acids. The germline CDR1 and CDR2 sequences are MGHRA and YSYEKL. The DNA for the CDR3 is TGCGCCAGCAGCCAATTGGGACTAGGCAGCAATGAGCAGTTCTTC. Translating gives CASSQLGLGSNEQFF.

CDR3: CASRREAYNSPLHF. In nucleotides, the CDR3 is TGTGCCAGCAGGAGGGAGGCCTATAATTCACCCCTCCACTTT. This chain joins TRBV6-1 and TRBJ1-6; D not resolved. Per germline, CDR1 MNHNS and CDR2 SASEGT. The V gene lost 6 bases and the J gene lost 2 bases, with 8 bases spanning the gap. The CDR3 spans 14 residues.

This clonotype was counted ten times or more. The chain couples TRBV6-1 to TRBJ1-6; D is possibly TRBD1 (6 bases). Looked up from germline, CDR1 is MNHNS and CDR2 is SASEGT. V was pared by 4 bases and J by 5 bases, with 12 bases between. The CDR3 is made up of 15 amino acids. CDR3 region: CASSGWTANNSPLHF. The CDR3 DNA reads as TGTGCCAGCAGTGGCTGGACAGCTAATAATTCACCCCTCCACTTT.

This clonotype was counted many times. The J gene is TRBJ2-3, the V gene TRBV2; 9 nucleotides match TRBD2. The CDR3 has 13 residues. Trimming cost V 6 bases and J 4 bases; bases outside gene matches: 2. Germline V lookup: CDR1 SNHLY, CDR2 FYNNEI. The CDR3 bases are TGTGCCAGCAGGGGCGGGGGGGCAGATACGCAGTATTTT. Amino acid sequence: CASRGGGADTQYF.

The rearrangement uses TRBV7-9 and TRBJ2-3; maybe TRBD2 (5 bases). From germline, CDR1 is SEHNR and CDR2 FQNEAQ (reference sequence). The CDR3 runs 16 residues. Between the trimmed V and J ends, which lost 5 bases and 2 bases, there was a span of 17 bases. CDR3 nucleotides: TGTGCCAGCAGCCGCGGGCCGTCGGATCTCACAGATACGCAGTATTTT. Amino acid sequence: CASSRGPSDLTDTQYF.

This clonotype appeared many times. The chain employs TRBV11-2 and TRBJ2-7, with TRBD1 matching 9 bases. The germline V gene encodes CDR1 SGHAT and CDR2 FQNNGV. The J segment lost 1 base and the V segment lost 4 bases, leaving 5 bases of the junction unmatched. The CDR3 has 15 residues. As DNA, the CDR3 is TGTGCCAGCAGCTCGTGGGGACAGGGTTCCTACGAGCAGTACTTC. Protein: CASSSWGQGSYEQYF.

The sample holds many counts of this clonotype. The rearrangement links TRBV27 to TRBJ2-7; D remains unclear. Germline V lookup: CDR1 MNHEY, CDR2 SMNVEV (reference sequence). V lost 2 bases and J lost 3, with 8 bases in between. This CDR3 region has 13 residues. The CDR3 is CASSLKRGYEQYF. The CDR3 DNA reads as TGTGCCAGCAGTTTAAAGCGCGGCTACGAGCAGTACTTC.

Ten or more counts support this clonotype. This chain links TRBV29-1 with TRBJ2-3; D gene ambiguous. This CDR3 is built from 12 residues. CDR1 is SQVTM and CDR2 is ANQGSEA in the germline V gene. V was shortened by 3 bases and J by 2 bases, with 6 bases between the two germline ends. The CDR3 here is CSVDLPTDTQYF. The CDR3 coding sequence is TGCAGCGTTGATCTACCCACAGATACGCAGTATTTT.

This clonotype was detected ten times or more. The genes are TRBV4-2 and TRBJ2-7, with D maybe TRBD1 (6 bases). The germline V gene has CDR1 LGHNA and CDR2 YNFKEQ. The CDR3 contains 16 residues. V lost 0 bases to trimming and J lost 2 bases, with 14 bases between them. The CDR3 loop is CASSQEPGQATYEQYF. The DNA of the CDR3 is TGTGCCAGCAGCCAAGAGCCGGGACAAGCCACCTACGAGCAGTACTTC.

The chain joins TRBV11-2 to TRBJ2-5; possibly TRBD1 for D (6 bases). The CDR3 sequence is 16 residues long. Trimming shortened V by 5 bases and J by 6 bases, and 22 bases separated the two germline ends. The germline CDR1 and CDR2 sequences are SGHAT and FQNNGV. The CDR3 DNA reads as TGTGCCAGCAGCCTCACAGGGTCGCACACGAAAAAGACCCAGTACTTC. Protein product: CASSLTGSHTKKTQYF.

This clonotype was detected many times. This chain connects TRBV10-3 to TRBJ1-6; no definite D call. The ends were cut back, 7 bases at V and 10 bases at J, with 17 bases in the middle. CDR3 length: 14 amino acids. Germline CDR1 and CDR2: ENHRY and SYGVKD. The CDR3 DNA reads as TGTGCCATCAAGATGGGAGAAGGTGACTCACCCCTCCACTTT. This codes for CAIKMGEGDSPLHF.

This clonotype came up many times. The chain has TRBV7-9 and TRBJ1-3; D is unresolved. The CDR3 covers 14 residues. V was shortened by 8 bases and J by 2 bases, with 13 bases between the two germline ends. The germline gives CDR1 SEHNR, CDR2 FQNEAQ (reference sequence). As DNA, the CDR3 is TGTGCCAGCCCCCGGGAGAGCGCTGGAAACACCATATATTTT. Amino acid sequence: CASPRESAGNTIYF.

The rearrangement links TRBV6-5 to TRBJ1-1; tentatively, D is TRBD1 (5 bases). Germline lookup yields CDR1 MNHEY and CDR2 SVGAGI. The CDR3 sequence is 12 residues long. Between the trimmed V and J ends, which lost 6 bases and 6 bases, there was a span of 11 bases. This CDR3 is CASSRRGSEAFF. CDR3 in DNA: TGTGCCAGCAGCCGACGGGGCTCTGAAGCTTTCTTT.

This clonotype was recorded many times. The genes are TRBV3-1 and TRBJ2-3; TRBD2 matches 7 bases. J lost 4 bases, V lost 2 bases, and 18 bases had no gene match. In germline, CDR1 is LGHDT, CDR2 YNNKEL (reference sequence). CDR3 length: 19 residues. CDR3 protein: CASSQFVVVTGGGADTQYF. CDR3 bases: TGTGCCAGCAGCCAATTTGTTGTTGTAACGGGAGGTGGAGCAGATACGCAGTATTTT.

Ten or more counts support this clonotype. The chain is built from TRBV5-1 and TRBJ2-3; D call uncertain. Germline CDR1 is SGHRS and CDR2 is YFSETQ. V lost 0 bases and J lost 5, with 13 bases in between. CDR3 length equals 15 residues. This chain's CDR3 is CASSLGSPEVDTQYF. The CDR3 DNA follows: TGCGCCAGCAGCTTGGGGTCGCCCGAGGTAGATACGCAGTATTTT.